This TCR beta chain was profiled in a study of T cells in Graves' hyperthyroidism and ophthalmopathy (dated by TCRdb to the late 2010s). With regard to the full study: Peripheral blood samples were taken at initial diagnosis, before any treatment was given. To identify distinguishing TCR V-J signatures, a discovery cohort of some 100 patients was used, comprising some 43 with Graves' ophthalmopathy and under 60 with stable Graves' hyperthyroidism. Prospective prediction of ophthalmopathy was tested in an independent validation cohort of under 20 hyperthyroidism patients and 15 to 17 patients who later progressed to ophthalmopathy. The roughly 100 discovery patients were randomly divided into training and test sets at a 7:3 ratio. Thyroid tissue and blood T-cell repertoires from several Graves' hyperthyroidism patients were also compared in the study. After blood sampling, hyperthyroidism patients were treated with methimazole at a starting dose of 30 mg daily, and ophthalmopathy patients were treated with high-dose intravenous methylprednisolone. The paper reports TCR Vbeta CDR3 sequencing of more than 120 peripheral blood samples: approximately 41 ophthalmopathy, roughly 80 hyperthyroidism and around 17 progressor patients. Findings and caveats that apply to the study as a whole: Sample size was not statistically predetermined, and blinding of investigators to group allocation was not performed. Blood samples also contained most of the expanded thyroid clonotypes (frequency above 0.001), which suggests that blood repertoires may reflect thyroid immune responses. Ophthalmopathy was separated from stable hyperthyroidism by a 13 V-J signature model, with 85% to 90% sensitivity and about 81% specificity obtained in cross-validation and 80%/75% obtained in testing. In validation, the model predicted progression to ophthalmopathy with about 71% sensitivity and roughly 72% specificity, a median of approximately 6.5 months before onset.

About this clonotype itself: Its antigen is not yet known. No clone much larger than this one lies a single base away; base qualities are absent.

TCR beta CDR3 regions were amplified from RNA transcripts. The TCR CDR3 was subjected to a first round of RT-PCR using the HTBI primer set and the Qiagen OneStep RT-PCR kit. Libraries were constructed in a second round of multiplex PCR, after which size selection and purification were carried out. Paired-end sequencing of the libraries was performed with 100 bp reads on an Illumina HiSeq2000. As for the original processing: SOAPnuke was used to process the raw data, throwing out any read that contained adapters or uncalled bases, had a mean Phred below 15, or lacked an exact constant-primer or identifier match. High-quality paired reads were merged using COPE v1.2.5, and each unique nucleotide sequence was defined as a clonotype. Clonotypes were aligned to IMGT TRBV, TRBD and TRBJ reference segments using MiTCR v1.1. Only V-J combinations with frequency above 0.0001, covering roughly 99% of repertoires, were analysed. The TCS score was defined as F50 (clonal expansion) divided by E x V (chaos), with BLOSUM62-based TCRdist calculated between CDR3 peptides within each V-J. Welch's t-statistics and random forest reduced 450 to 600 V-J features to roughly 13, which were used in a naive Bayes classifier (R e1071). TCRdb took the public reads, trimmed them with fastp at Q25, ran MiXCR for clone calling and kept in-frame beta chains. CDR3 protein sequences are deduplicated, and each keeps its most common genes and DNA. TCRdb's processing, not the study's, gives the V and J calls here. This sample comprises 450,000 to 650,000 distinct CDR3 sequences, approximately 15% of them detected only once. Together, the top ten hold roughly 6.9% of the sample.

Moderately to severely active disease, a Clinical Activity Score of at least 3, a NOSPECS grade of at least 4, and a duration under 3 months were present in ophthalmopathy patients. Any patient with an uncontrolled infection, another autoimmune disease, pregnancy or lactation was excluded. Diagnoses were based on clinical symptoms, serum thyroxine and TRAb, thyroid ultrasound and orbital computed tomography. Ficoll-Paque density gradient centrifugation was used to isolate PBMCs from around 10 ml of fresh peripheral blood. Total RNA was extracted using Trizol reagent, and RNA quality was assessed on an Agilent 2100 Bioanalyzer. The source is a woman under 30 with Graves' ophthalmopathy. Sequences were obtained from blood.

CDR3 region: CNASPSDRPLYEQYF. In nucleotide form, the sequence is TGCAACGCCTCCCCGTCGGACAGGCCGCTCTACGAGCAGTACTTC. In this chain, TRBV29-1 is recombined with TRBJ2-7, with TRBD1 matching 7 junction bases. CDR1 SQVTM and CDR2 ANQGSEA were looked up in the germline V gene. The CDR3 measures 15 amino acids from cysteine to phenylalanine. CDR3 DNA only is kept here, 45 bases in frame from base 1.